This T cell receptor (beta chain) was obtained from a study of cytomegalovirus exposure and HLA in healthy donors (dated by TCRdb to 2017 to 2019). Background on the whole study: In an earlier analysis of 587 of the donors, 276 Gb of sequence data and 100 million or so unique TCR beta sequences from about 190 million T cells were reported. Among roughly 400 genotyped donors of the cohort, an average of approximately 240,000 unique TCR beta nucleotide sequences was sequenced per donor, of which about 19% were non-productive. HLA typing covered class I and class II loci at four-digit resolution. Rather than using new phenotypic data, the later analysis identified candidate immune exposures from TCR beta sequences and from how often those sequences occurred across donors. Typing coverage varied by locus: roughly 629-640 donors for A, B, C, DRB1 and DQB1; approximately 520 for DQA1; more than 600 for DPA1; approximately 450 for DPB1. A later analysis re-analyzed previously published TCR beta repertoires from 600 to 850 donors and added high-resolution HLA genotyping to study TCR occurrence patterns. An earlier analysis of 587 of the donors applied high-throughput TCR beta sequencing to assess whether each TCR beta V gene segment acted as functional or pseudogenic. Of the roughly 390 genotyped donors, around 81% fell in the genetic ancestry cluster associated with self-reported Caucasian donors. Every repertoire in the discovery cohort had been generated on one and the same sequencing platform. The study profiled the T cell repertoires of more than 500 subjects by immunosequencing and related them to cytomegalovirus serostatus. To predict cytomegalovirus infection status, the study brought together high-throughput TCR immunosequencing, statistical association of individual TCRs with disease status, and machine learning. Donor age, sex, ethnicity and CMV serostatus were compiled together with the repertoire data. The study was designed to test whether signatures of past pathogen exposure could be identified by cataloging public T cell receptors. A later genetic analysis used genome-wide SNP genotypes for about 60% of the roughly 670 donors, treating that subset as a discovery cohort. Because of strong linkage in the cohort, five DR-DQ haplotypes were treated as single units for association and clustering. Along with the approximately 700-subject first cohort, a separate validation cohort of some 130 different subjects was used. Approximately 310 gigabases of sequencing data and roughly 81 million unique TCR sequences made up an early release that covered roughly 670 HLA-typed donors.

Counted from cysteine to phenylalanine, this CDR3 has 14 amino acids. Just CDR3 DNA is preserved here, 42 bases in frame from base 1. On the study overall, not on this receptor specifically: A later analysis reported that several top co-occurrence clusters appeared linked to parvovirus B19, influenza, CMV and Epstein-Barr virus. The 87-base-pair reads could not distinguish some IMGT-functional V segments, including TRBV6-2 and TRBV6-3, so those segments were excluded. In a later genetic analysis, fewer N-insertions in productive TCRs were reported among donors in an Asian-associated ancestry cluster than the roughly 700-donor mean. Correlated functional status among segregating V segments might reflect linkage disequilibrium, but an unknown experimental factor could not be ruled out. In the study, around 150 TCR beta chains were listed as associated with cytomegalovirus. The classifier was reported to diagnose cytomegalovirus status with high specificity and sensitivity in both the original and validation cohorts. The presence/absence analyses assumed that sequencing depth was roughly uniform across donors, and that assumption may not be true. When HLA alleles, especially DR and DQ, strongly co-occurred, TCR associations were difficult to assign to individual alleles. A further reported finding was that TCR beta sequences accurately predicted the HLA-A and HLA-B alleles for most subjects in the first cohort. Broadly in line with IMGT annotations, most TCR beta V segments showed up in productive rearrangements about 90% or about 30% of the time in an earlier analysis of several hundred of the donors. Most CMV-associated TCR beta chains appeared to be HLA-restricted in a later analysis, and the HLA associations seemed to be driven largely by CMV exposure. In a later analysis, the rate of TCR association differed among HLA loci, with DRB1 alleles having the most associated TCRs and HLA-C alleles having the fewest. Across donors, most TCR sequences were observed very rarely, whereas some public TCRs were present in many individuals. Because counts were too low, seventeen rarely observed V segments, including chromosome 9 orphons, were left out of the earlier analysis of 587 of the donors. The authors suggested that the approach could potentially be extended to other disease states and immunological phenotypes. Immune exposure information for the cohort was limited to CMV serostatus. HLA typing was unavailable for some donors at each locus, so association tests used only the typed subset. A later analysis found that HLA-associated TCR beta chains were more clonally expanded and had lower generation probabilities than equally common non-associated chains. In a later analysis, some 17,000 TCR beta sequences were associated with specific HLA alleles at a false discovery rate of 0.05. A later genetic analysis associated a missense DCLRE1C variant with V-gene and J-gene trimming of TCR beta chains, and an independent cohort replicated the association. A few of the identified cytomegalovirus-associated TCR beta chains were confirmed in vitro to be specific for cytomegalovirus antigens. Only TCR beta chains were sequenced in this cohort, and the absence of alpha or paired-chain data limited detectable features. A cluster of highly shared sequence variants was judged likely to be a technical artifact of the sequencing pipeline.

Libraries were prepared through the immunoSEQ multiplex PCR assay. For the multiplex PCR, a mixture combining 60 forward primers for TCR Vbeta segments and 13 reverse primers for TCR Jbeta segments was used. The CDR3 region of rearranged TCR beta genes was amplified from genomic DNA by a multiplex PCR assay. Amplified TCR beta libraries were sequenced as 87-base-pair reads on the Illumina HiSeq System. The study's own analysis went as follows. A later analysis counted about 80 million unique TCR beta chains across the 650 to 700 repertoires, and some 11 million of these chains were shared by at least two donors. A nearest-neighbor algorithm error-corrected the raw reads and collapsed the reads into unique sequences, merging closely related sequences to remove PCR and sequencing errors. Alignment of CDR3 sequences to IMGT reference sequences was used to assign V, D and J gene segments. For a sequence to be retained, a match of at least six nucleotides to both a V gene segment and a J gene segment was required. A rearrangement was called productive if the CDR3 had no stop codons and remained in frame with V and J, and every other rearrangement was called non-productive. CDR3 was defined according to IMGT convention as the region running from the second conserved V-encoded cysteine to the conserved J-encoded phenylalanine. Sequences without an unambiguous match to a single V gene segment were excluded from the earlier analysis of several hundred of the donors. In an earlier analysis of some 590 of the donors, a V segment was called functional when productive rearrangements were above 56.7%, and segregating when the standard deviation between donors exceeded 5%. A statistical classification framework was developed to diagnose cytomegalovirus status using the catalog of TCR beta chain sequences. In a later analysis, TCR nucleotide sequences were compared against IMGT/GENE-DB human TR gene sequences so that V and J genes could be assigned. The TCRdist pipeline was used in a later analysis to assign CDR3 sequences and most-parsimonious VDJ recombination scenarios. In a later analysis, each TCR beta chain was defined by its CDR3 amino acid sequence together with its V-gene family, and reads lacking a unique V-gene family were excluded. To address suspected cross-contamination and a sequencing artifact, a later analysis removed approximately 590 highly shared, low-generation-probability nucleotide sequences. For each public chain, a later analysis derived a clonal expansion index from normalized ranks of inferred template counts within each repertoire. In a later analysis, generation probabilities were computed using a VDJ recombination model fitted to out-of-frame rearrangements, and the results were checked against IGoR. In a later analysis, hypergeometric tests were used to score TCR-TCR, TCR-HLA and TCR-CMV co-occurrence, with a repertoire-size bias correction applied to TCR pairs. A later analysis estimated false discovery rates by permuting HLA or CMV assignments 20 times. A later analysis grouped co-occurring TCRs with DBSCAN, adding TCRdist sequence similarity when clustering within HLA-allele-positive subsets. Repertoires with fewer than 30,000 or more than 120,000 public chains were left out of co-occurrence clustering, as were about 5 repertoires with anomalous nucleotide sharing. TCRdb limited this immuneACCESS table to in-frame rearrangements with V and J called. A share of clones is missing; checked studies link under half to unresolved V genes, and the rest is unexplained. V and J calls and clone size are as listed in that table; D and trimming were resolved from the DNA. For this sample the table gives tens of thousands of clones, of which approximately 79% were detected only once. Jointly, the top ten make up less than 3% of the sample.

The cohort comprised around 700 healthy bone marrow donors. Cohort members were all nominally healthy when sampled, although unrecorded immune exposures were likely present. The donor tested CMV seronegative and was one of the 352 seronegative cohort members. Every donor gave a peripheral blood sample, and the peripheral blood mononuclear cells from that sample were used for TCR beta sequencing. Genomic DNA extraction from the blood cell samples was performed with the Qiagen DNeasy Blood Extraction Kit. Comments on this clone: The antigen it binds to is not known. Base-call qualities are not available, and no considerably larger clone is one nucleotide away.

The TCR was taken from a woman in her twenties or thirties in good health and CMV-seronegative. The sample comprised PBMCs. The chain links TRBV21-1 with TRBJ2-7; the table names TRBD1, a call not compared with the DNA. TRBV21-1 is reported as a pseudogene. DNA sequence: TGTGCCAGCAGCAAAGGACGCAGGGCCCACGAGCAGTACTTC. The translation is CASSKGRRAHEQYF.